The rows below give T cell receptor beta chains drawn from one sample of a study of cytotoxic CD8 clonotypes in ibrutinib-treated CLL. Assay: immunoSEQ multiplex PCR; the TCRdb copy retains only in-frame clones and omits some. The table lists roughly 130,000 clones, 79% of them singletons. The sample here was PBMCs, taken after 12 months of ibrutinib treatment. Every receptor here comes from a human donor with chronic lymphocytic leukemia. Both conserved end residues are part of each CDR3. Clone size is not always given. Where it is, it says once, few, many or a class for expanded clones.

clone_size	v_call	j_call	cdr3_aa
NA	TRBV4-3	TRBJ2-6	CASSQGAGALLSGANVLTF
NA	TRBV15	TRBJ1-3	CATSSPTRGTGPELSGNTIYF
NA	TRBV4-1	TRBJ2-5	CASSQIAGQGSTVGETQYF
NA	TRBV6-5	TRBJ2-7	CASSSPLISYEQYF
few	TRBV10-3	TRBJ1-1	CAISLTGSNTEAFF
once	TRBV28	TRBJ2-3	CASSLDTYSTDTQYF
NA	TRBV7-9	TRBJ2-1	CAGNPTRTSSSYNEQFF
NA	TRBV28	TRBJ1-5	CAATDIWGQGYSNQPQHF
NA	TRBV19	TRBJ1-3	CASSTGQRSSGNTIYF
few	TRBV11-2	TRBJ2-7	CASSPRLGREFEQYF
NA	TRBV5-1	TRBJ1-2	CASRLGSTASNYGYTF
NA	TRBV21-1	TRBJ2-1	CASSKSVREGPYNEQFF
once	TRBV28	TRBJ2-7	CASSPYRQGSYEQYF
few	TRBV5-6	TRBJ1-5	CASSLGNQPQHF
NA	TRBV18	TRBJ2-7	CASSAFGGGYEQYF
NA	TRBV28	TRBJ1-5	CASNAAGVYSNQPQHF
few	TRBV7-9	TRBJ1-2	CASSLVGQGYGYTF
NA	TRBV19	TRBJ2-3	CASRSLSGGPDTQYF
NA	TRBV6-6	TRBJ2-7	CASTGLGYEQYF
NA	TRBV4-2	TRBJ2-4	CASSQGRAGLAKNIQYF
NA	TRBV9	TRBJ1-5	CASSALGPDSNQPQHF
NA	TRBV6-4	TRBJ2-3	CASSDIGGRRTDTQYF
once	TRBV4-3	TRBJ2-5	CASSQVTAGLARETQYF
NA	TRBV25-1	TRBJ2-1	CASGGVNEQFF
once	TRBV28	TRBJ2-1	CASSLIYRGYNEQFF
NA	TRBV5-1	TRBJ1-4	CASSFDRGGNEKLFF
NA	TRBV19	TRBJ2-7	CASSLGRGAEQYF
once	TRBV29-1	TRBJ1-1	CSHGTGGTEAFF
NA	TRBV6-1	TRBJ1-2	CASSEAGGYGYTF
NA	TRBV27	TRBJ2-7	CASRKPGGFGEQYF
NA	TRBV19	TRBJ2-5	CASSTPGGVVETQYF
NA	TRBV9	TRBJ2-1	CASSVEPFGGLAGVGPYNEQFF
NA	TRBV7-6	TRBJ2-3	CASSRGGISDTQYF
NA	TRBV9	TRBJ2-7	CASSVSPEPYEQYF
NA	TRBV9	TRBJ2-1	CASSASSGRRNEQFF
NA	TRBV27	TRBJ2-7	CASSLSQTYYEQYF
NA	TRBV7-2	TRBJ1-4	CASSLRGLNEKLFF
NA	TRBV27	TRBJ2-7	CASSLSPSGAYEQYF
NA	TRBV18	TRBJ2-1	CASSQERGDEQFF
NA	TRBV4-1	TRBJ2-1	CASRMVAGRYRDNEQFF
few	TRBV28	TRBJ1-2	CASSLGLIYGYTF
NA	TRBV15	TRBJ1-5	CATSRDLGNQPQHF
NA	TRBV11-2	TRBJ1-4	CASSIGDSQLFF
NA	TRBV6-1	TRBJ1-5	CASSDLRSGNQPQHF
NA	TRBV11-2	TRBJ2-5	CASSLTRLAVGVTQYF
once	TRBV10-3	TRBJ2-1	CAISERQLTTGQFF
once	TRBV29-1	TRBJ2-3	CSVIGLEVTQYF
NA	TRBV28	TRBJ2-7	CASSTPGLAGGSYEQYF
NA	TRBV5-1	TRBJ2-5	CASSPGGTGETQYF